What follows are 10 T cell receptor beta chains derived from one specimen sequenced in a study of cytomegalovirus exposure and HLA in healthy donors (dated by TCRdb to about 2017). The library relied on the immunoSEQ multiplex PCR assay. For the multiplex PCR, a mixture combining 60 forward primers for TCR Vbeta segments and 13 reverse primers for TCR Jbeta segments was used. What TCRdb holds here is the immuneACCESS table cut down to in-frame rearrangements. Part of the clones is not present; checked against another copy, under half of the missing clones reflect an unresolved V gene, and the others are unexplained. This sample holds around 240,000 clones; about 80% were observed only once. Around 5.4% of the sample belongs to the ten largest clones. Sequenced material: PBMCs. The receptor set was obtained from a woman aged 40 to 55 in good health and CMV-seropositive.

This chain links TRBV7-2 with TRBJ1-1; D is unclear. CDR1 and CDR2 from the germline V gene are SGHTA and FQGNSA. CDR3 length: 15 residues. V was shortened by 5 bases and J by 4 bases, with 17 bases between the two germline ends. CDR3 DNA sequence: TGTGCCAGCAGCCCCCGGACCCTGGCGGGCACTGAAGCTTTCTTT. Its translation: CASSPRTLAGTEAFF.

This clone showed up just a few times. The V call is TRBV27, the J call TRBJ1-1, with D perhaps TRBD1 (6 bases). This CDR3 is 13 amino acids long. Germline CDR1 MNHEY, CDR2 SMNVEV (reference sequence). Trimming cost V 5 bases and J 1 base, with 8 bases left between them. The CDR3 here is CASSRTANTEAFF. Here the CDR3 DNA reads TGTGCCAGCAGTCGGACAGCGAACACTGAAGCTTTCTTT.

V gene TRBV9 combines with J gene TRBJ2-2; D ambiguous. This CDR3 contains 12 residues. With 5 bases removed from V and 1 base from J, the gap between germline ends came to 3 bases. CDR1 and CDR2 (germline): SGDLS, YYNGEE. CDR3 region: CASSMNTGELFF. CDR3 nucleotide sequence: TGTGCCAGCAGTATGAACACCGGGGAGCTGTTTTTT.

CDR3 DNA sequence: TGTGCCAGCAGTTTCCGACGGGAAGCTAACTATGGCTACACCTTC. Translation: CASSFRREANYGYTF. The rearrangement joins TRBV6-5 to TRBJ1-2; no reliable D call. Germline assignment: CDR1 MNHEY and CDR2 SVGAGI. Trimming stripped 4 bases from V and 0 bases from J, with 12 bases between. The CDR3 consists of 15 residues.

V usage is TRBV4-1 and J usage is TRBJ2-2; 8 bases are a match to TRBD2. CDR3 length equals 15 residues. Germline V gene data show CDR1 as MGHRA and CDR2 as YSYEKL. J gave up 4 bases and V 6 bases, and 7 bases lay outside the gene matches. CDR3 loop: CASRAVAGTTGELFF. The CDR3 DNA reads TGCGCCAGCAGGGCGGTAGCGGGAACCACCGGGGAGCTGTTTTTT.

This chain uses TRBV10-3 with TRBJ2-2, with D possibly being TRBD2 (6 bases). Germline values: CDR1 ENHRY, CDR2 SYGVKD. CDR3 size: 14 residues. V lost 4 bases and J 5 bases, leaving 11 bases between the germline ends. The CDR3 nucleotides are TGTGCCATCAGTGGAGGGAGGATGACCGGGGAGCTGTTTTTT. Translation gives CAISGGRMTGELFF.

The chain recombines TRBV27 with TRBJ2-1, with a weak D call TRBD1 (5 bases). Germline lookup yields CDR1 MNHEY and CDR2 SMNVEV (reference sequence). The CDR3 consists of 11 residues. V gave up 6 bases and J gave up 5 bases, with 5 bases separating them. This CDR3 is CASRGDNEQFF. Written as DNA, the CDR3 is TGTGCCAGCAGAGGGGACAATGAGCAGTTCTTC.

The chain employs TRBV2 and TRBJ1-2; perhaps TRBD1 as D (6 bases). The length of the CDR3 is 12 residues. CDR1 is SNHLY, CDR2 FYNNEI, per germline. V was shortened by 4 bases and J by 4 bases, with 7 bases between the two germline ends. The chain's CDR3 is CASSGQVYGYTF. The CDR3 DNA sequence: TGTGCCAGCAGTGGACAGGTCTATGGCTACACCTTC.

This clone was seen more than once but under ten times. This chain uses TRBV10-1 with TRBJ2-1, with 12 bases lining up with TRBD2. V gave up 6 bases and J gave up 4 bases; unmatched junction bases: 4. Germline assignment: CDR1 WNHNN and CDR2 SYGVQD (reference sequence). CDR3 length equals 15 residues. The CDR3 here is CASSTGTSGYNEQFF. The CDR3, as DNA: TGCGCCAGCAGCACCGGGACTAGCGGGTACAATGAGCAGTTCTTC.

This clone was seen once. V is TRBV2 and J is TRBJ2-7, with D possibly matching TRBD1 (6 bases). Deletions cut 6 bases from V and 5 bases from J, with 17 bases between. This CDR3 spans 14 amino acids. Germline CDR1 SNHLY, CDR2 FYNNEI. The CDR3 sequence is CASSYRAEGDEQYF. CDR3 coding DNA: TGTGCCAGCAGCTACAGGGCCGAGGGGGACGAGCAGTACTTC.